This is a list of T cell receptor beta chains from one sample in a study of immune evolution from preneoplasia to lung adenocarcinoma. Profiling relied on immunoSEQ multiplex PCR, and the TCRdb table lists in-frame clones only, not all of them. The sample lists over 3,500 clones; 65% to 90% were seen once. The source material was FFPE invasive lung adenocarcinoma tissue. The receptors come from a person aged 45-60 years with lung adenocarcinoma. CDR3s include the opening cysteine and the closing phenylalanine or tryptophan.

J gene	V gene	CDR3 protein
TRBJ2-3	TRBV5-1	CASSQGQRTDTQYF
TRBJ2-1	TRBV27	CASSPYSGASYNEQFF
TRBJ2-4	TRBV5-8	CASTSVDRNLAKNIQYF
TRBJ1-1	TRBV7-6	CASTQAGANTEAFF
TRBJ2-2	TRBV19	CASSIWGGRANTGELFF
TRBJ2-5	TRBV28	CASTQLAGGVGTQYF
TRBJ2-7	TRBV5-5	CASSFKRTESTYEQYF
TRBJ2-3	TRBV5-4	CASSLYLTGSPSTDTQYF
TRBJ2-3	TRBV11-2	CASSLGWGNREDTQYF
TRBJ2-1	TRBV30	CAWSAQQVQFF
TRBJ1-2	TRBV9	CASSNSNYGYTF
TRBJ2-3	TRBV5-1	CASSTGTLIIDTQYF
TRBJ1-1	TRBV28	CASSLGLLVAEAFF
TRBJ2-5	TRBV19	CASSPSGGWQETQYF
TRBJ2-3	TRBV30	CAWRSGAGDTQYF
TRBJ1-5	TRBV5-8	CASSIYRGSYSNQPQHF
TRBJ1-1	TRBV28	CASSPSGQTMNTEAFF
TRBJ2-7	TRBV2	CASRRRSEVYEQYF
TRBJ2-3	TRBV9	CASSHTRGEGDTQYF
TRBJ2-2	TRBV19	CASSISGALAGSGELFF
TRBJ2-5	TRBV7-8	CASSARESEETQYF
TRBJ2-7	TRBV25-1	CASSEIAVPKQYF
TRBJ2-7	TRBV11-3	CASSSRTGSEQYF
TRBJ2-1	TRBV9	CASSVDFTTYNEQFF
TRBJ2-1	TRBV5-4	CASSLGGVAGANEQFF
TRBJ1-1	TRBV5-4	CASSLRNRDRAEAFF
TRBJ2-3	TRBV18	CASSRTSVGTDTQYF
TRBJ1-5	TRBV7-2	CASSLITGLGQPQHF
TRBJ2-1	TRBV29-1	CSVEGTDYNEQFF
TRBJ2-7	TRBV6-1	CAIGTIPSYEQYF
TRBJ1-2	TRBV28	CASSEPTRQGNYGYTF
TRBJ2-7	TRBV9	CASSVGEGYEQYF
TRBJ2-2	TRBV30	CAWTGNTGELFF
TRBJ1-1	TRBV10-2	CASREPGMNTEAFF
TRBJ2-2	TRBV7-3	CASSLEGNTGELFF
TRBJ1-6	TRBV27	CASSFAGRNSPLHF
TRBJ1-5	TRBV6-5	CASSYTAGDDQPQHF
TRBJ1-6	TRBV2	CASTGGTKASPLHF
TRBJ1-2	TRBV30	CAWSTGTGSTSYTF
TRBJ1-2	TRBV6-1	CASSEPPGGGYTF
TRBJ2-2	TRBV4-2	CASSQGGGSTSGNTGELFF
TRBJ2-7	TRBV29-1	CSVAVRTYEQYF
TRBJ2-3	TRBV6-1	CASSKTEAADTQYF
TRBJ2-1	TRBV15	CATSTTTSGRINNEQFF
TRBJ2-1	TRBV5-1	CASNIGTTYNEQFF
TRBJ1-2	TRBV28	CASSFMGGYGYTF
TRBJ2-5	TRBV4-2	CASSQGQGAGGETQYF
TRBJ2-5	TRBV28	CASSFLGVLGESGFQETQYF
TRBJ2-1	TRBV30	CAWSVGQRNNEQFF
TRBJ2-2	TRBV7-3	CASSRDLVGELFF
TRBJ2-5	TRBV30	CAWRFTGVETQYF
TRBJ2-5	TRBV13	CASSYLLAGQETQYF
TRBJ1-1	TRBV2	CASRGGLNMNTEAFF
TRBJ1-3	TRBV9	CASSVGWGVGNTIYF
TRBJ2-5	TRBV7-3	CALQTGREGWETQYF
TRBJ2-7	TRBV19	CASSDGTGDDEQYF
TRBJ2-6	TRBV11-1	CASSASRDDDGSGANVLTF
TRBJ1-5	TRBV6-6	CASSPRDRQPQHF